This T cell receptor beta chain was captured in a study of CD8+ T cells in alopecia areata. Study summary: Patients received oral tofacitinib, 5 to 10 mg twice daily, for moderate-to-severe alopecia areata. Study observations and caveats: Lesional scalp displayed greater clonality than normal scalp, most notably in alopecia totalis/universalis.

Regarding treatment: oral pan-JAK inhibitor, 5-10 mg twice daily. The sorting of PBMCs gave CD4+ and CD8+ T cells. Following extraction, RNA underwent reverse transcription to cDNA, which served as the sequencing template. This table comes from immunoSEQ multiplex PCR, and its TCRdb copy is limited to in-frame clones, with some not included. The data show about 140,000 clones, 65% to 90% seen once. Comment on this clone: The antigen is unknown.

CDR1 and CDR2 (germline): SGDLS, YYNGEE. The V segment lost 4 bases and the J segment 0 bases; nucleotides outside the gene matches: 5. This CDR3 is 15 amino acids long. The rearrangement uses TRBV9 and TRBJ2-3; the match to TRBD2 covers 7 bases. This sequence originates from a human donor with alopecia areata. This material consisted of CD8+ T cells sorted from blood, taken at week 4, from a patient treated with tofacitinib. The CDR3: CASSLGTTSTDTQYF. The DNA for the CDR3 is TGTGCCAGCAGCCTTGGGACTACAAGCACAGATACGCAGTATTTT.